The 22 T cell receptor beta chains presented below share a single source sample, sequenced in a study of blood T cell repertoires in COVID-19. Profiling relied on immunoSEQ multiplex PCR, and the TCRdb table lists in-frame clones only, not all of them. The table has approximately 45,000 clones, around 86% seen once. Source material: peripheral blood. These receptors came from a human donor in a cohort sampled during active COVID-19.

This sequence joins TRBV12-2 and TRBJ2-7; TRBD2 was called by the table and not checked on the DNA. TRBV12-2 is recorded as a pseudogene. The CDR3 has 15 amino acids. The CDR3 protein is CASRQGLAGGYEQYF. Here the CDR3 DNA reads TGTGCAAGTCGCCAGGGACTAGCGGGAGGATACGAGCAGTACTTC.

The CDR3 loop reads CSGARASGNQETQYF. As DNA, the CDR3 is TGCAGCGGAGCCCGGGCTAGCGGGAACCAAGAGACCCAGTACTTC. V and J are TRBV29-1 and TRBJ2-5; 9 nucleotides agree with TRBD2. This CDR3 region has 15 residues. Losses at the gene ends were 7 bases for V and 0 bases for J; bases not matched to a gene: 9. Germline V gives CDR1 SQVTM, CDR2 ANQGSEA.

V gene TRBV5-1 combines with J gene TRBJ2-1; TRBD2 agrees at 9 bases. The V segment lost 0 bases and the J segment 0 bases; nucleotides outside the gene matches: 7. The germline gives CDR1 SGHRS, CDR2 YFSETQ. The CDR3 is made up of 18 amino acids. This CDR3 reads CASSLGRTSARSYNEQFF. The CDR3 nucleotides are TGCGCCAGCAGCTTGGGGCGGACTAGCGCCCGCTCCTACAATGAGCAGTTCTTC.

V and J are TRBV5-1 and TRBJ2-7, with 9 bases fitting TRBD2. The CDR3 spans 17 residues. V lost 0 bases to trimming and J lost 1 base; unmatched junction nucleotides: 8. Germline V CDR1 and CDR2: SGHRS, YFSETQ. The CDR3 DNA reads as TGCGCCAGCAGCTTGGATCCGGGACTAGCTGTATCCTACGAGCAGTACTTC. Encoded protein: CASSLDPGLAVSYEQYF. The full variable domain, with the rest looked up from reference TRBV5-1 and TRBJ2-7, is KAGVTQTPRYLIKTRGQQVTLSCSPISGHRSVSWYQQTPGQGLQFLFEYFSETQRNKGNFPGRFSGRQFSNSRSEMNVSTLELGDSALYLCASSLDPGLAVSYEQYFGPGTRLTVT.

This clone was seen more than once but under ten times. This chain joins TRBV6-2 or TRBV6-3 and TRBJ1-6, with D maybe TRBD1 (6 bases). Per the germline V gene, CDR1 is MNHEY and CDR2 is SVGEGT. The V end lost 5 bases, the J end lost 7 bases, and 9 bases lay between the germline ends. The CDR3 extends over 13 amino acids. CDR3: CASSSRGNSPLHF. CDR3 nucleotides: TGTGCCAGCAGTAGCAGGGGAAATTCACCCCTCCACTTT.

This clone appeared a few times. The chain couples TRBV7-3 to TRBJ2-2; no clear D gene. The CDR3 has 15 residues. With 1 base removed from V and 0 bases from J, the gap between germline ends came to 6 bases. Germline V gene lookup returns CDR1 SGHTA and CDR2 FQGTGA. The DNA of the CDR3 is TGTGCCAGCAGCTTAAGCGGAACGAACACCGGGGAGCTGTTTTTT. Protein sequence: CASSLSGTNTGELFF.

CDR3 sequence: CASSYQTRRRNTEAFF. CDR3 bases: TGTGCCAGCAGTTATCAAACTCGAAGAAGGAACACTGAAGCTTTCTTT. This rearrangement joins TRBV6-5 to TRBJ1-1; D uncertain. Germline V gives CDR1 MNHEY, CDR2 SVGAGI. V lost 3 bases to trimming and J lost 1 base, with 15 bases between them. This CDR3 comprises 16 residues.

For the CDR3, the DNA is TGTGCCAGCAGCTTATATTCGCCGGCTAGCGGGCCTAGCTCCTACAATGAGCAGTTCTTC. Amino acid sequence: CASSLYSPASGPSSYNEQFF. The chain uses TRBV7-3 and TRBJ2-1, with TRBD2 identical over 8 bases. The germline CDR1 and CDR2 sequences are SGHTA and FQGTGA. J lost 0 bases, V lost 2 bases, and 15 bases had no gene match. This CDR3 has 20 amino acids.

Only one count was recorded for this clone. The chain is built from TRBV6-4 and TRBJ2-7; D is possibly TRBD2 (5 bases). Germline lookup yields CDR1 MRHNA and CDR2 SNTAGT. The V end lost 2 bases, the J end lost 4 bases, and 15 bases lay between the germline ends. This CDR3 has 15 residues. The CDR3 here is CASSDLSGRVYEQYF. Written as DNA, the CDR3 is TGTGCCAGCAGTGACCTGTCTGGGAGAGTTTACGAGCAGTACTTC.

V usage is TRBV11-3 and J usage is TRBJ2-3; TRBD2 matches at 8 bases. CDR1 is SGHNT, CDR2 YENEEA, per germline. The CDR3 runs to 16 residues. J was trimmed by 0 bases and V by 3 bases; bases with no gene match: 5. The CDR3 DNA sequence: TGTGCCAGCAGCTTGGAGGCGGGAGGTAGCACAGATACGCAGTATTTT. This encodes CASSLEAGGSTDTQYF.

The chain uses TRBV27 and TRBJ1-2; 9 bases map to TRBD1. The CDR3 runs 15 residues. CDR1 is MNHEY, CDR2 SMNVEV, per germline (reference sequence). V was clipped by 0 bases and J by 7 bases; unmatched bases: 6. The CDR3 region has the DNA TGTGCCAGCAGTTTATCAGGGACAGGGCCTCGTGGCTACACCTTC. It specifies CASSLSGTGPRGYTF.

This sequence joins TRBV19 and TRBJ1-5, with 7 nucleotides matching TRBD1. V gave up 4 bases and J gave up 7 bases; unmatched junction bases: 4. The germline CDR1 and CDR2 sequences are LNHDA and SQIVND (reference sequence). This CDR3 is built from 13 residues. CDR3 nucleotides: TGTGCCAGTAGTAACGACAGGGCGCAGCCCCAGCATTTT. Residues: CASSNDRAQPQHF.

V and J are TRBV28 and TRBJ2-6; D remains unclear. The CDR3 is 15 amino acids. The V end lost 6 bases, the J end lost 0 bases, and 9 bases lay between the germline ends. From germline, CDR1 is MDHEN and CDR2 SYDVKM. The DNA of the CDR3 is TGTGCCAGCAGCCCCAGGCTCTCTGGGGCCAACGTCCTGACTTTC. This codes for CASSPRLSGANVLTF. Supplemented by reference TRBV28 and TRBJ2-6, the full variable domain reads DVKVTQSSRYLVKRTGEKVFLECVQDMDHENMFWYRQDPGLGLRLIYFSYDVKMKEKGDIPEGYSVSREKKERFSLILESASTNQTSMYLCASSPRLSGANVLTFGAGSRLTVL.

The sample holds a few counts of this clone. Different DNA sequences within this sample yield the same CDR3. The chain links TRBV5-5 to TRBJ2-1; 7 bases are a match to TRBD2. The CDR3 spans 15 residues. J gave up 0 bases and V 0 bases, and 0 bases lay outside the gene matches. The germline V gene has CDR1 SGHKS and CDR2 YYEKEE (reference sequence). CDR3 in amino acids: CASSLGGSSYNEQFF. The CDR3 nucleotides read TGTGCCAGCAGCTTGGGCGGGAGCTCCTACAATGAGCAGTTCTTC. The variable domain in full, completed from reference TRBV5-5 and TRBJ2-1, reads DAGVTQSPTHLIKTRGQQVTLRCSPISGHKSVSWYQQVLGQGPQFIFQYYEKEERGRGNFPDRFSARQFPNYSSELNVNALLLGDSALYLCASSLGGSSYNEQFFGPGTRLTVL.

V is TRBV28 and J is TRBJ2-1; tentatively, D is TRBD1 (6 bases). The V end was cut by 5 bases, the J end by 5 bases, with 10 bases between. Germline V gene lookup returns CDR1 MDHEN and CDR2 SYDVKM. The CDR3 length is 13 residues. The CDR3 DNA follows: TGTGCCAGCAGTCCCTCAGGGGACAATGAGCAGTTCTTC. This codes for CASSPSGDNEQFF.

The chain uses TRBV30 and TRBJ1-5; 9 nucleotides agree with TRBD1. This CDR3 has 14 residues. Germline lookup yields CDR1 GTSNPN and CDR2 SVGIG (reference sequence). V lost 5 bases to trimming and J lost 4 bases; unmatched junction nucleotides: 6. The CDR3 region has the DNA TGTGCCTGGGGATGGACAGGGGCAAATCAGCCCCAGCATTTT. Its translation: CAWGWTGANQPQHF.

The CDR3 sequence is CASSQWEGGEQYF. DNA for the CDR3: TGTGCCAGTAGCCAGTGGGAGGGCGGCGAGCAGTACTTC. This chain joins TRBV19 and TRBJ2-7; 7 nucleotides match TRBD2. In germline, CDR1 is LNHDA, CDR2 SQIVND (reference sequence). V shed 6 bases, J shed 6 bases, and the junction held 8 bases outside the gene matches. This CDR3 has 13 residues. The full variable domain, rest sourced from reference TRBV19 and TRBJ2-7, is DGGITQSPKYLFRKEGQNVTLSCEQNLNHDAMYWYRQDPGQGLRLIYYSQIVNDFQKGDIAEGYSVSREKKESFPLTVTSAQKNPTAFYLCASSQWEGGEQYFGPGTRLTVT.

The chain combines TRBV5-1 with TRBJ2-3; a weak D match, TRBD2 (6 bases). Germline-derived CDR1 and CDR2 are SGHRS and YFSETQ. Deletions cut 6 bases from V and 0 bases from J, with 11 bases between. The CDR3 length is 14 residues. Here the CDR3 reads CASTAGTSTDTQYF. The CDR3 bases are TGCGCCAGCACGGCCGGGACTAGCACAGATACGCAGTATTTT.

The chain recombines TRBV19 with TRBJ2-5; D is ambiguous. This CDR3 is 15 amino acids long. Trimming stripped 8 bases from V and 2 bases from J, with 18 bases between. Germline V gives CDR1 LNHDA, CDR2 SQIVND (reference sequence). DNA for the CDR3: TGTGCCAGTCAAAACCAGTACCACAGACAAGAGACCCAGTACTTC. Encoded protein: CASQNQYHRQETQYF.

V is TRBV30 and J is TRBJ2-1; the match to TRBD2 covers 9 bases. Germline V lookup: CDR1 GTSNPN, CDR2 SVGIG (reference sequence). The CDR3 is 14 amino acids. The trim removed 4 bases at V and 4 bases at J, leaving 5 bases unmatched. CDR3 sequence reads: CAWTRLAVYNEQFF. The CDR3 DNA follows: TGTGCCTGGACCCGACTAGCGGTTTACAATGAGCAGTTCTTC.

The chain carries TRBV19 and TRBJ2-1; a weak D match, TRBD2 (6 bases). The V end lost 5 bases, the J end lost 5 bases, and 16 bases lay between the germline ends. Germline values: CDR1 LNHDA, CDR2 SQIVND (reference sequence). The CDR3 is 15 residues long. CDR3 sequence (DNA): TGTGCCAGTAGTCGTGGAGGGCAGGGAGACAATGAGCAGTTCTTC. This sequence encodes CASSRGGQGDNEQFF. Looking up the rest from reference TRBV19 and TRBJ2-1 gives the full variable domain: DGGITQSPKYLFRKEGQNVTLSCEQNLNHDAMYWYRQDPGQGLRLIYYSQIVNDFQKGDIAEGYSVSREKKESFPLTVTSAQKNPTAFYLCASSRGGQGDNEQFFGPGTRLTVL.

This chain joins TRBV2 and TRBJ1-6, with TRBD1 as a possible D gene (5 bases). The length of the CDR3 is 15 residues. Germline CDR1 reads SNHLY; CDR2 reads FYNNEI. Trimming removed 6 bases at V and 5 bases at J, with 14 bases between. The CDR3 loop is CASRGRIGDNSPLHF. CDR3 nucleotide sequence: TGTGCCAGCAGGGGTAGGATAGGGGATAATTCACCCCTCCACTTT.